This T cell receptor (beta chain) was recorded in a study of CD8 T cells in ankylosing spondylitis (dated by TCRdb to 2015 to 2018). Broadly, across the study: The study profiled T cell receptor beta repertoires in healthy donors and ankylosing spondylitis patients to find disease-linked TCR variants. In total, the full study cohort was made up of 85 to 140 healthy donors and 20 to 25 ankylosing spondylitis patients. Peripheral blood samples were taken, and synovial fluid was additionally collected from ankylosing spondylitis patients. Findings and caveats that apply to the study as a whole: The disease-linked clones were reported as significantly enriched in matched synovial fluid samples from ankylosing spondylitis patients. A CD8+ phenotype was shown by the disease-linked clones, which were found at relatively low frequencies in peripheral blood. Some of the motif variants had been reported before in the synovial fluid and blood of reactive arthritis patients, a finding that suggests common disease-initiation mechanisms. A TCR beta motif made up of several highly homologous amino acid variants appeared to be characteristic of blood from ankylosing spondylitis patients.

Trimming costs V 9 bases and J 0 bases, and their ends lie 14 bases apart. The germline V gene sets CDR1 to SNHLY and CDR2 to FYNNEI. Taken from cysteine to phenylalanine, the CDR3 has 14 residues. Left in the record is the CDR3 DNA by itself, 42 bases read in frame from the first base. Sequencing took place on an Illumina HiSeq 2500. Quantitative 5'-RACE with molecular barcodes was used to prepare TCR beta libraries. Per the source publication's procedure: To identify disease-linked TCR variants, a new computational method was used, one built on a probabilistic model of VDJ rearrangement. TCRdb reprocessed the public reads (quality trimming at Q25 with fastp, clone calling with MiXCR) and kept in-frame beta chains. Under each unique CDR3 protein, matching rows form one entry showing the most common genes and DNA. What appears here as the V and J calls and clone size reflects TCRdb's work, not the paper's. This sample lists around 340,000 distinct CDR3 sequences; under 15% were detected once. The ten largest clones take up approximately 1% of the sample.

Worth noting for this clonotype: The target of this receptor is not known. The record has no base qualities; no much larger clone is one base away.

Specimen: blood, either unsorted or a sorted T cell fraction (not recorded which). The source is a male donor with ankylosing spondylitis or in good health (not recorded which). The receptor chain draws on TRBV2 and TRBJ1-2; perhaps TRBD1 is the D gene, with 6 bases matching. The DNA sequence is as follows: TGTGCCAGAAGACAGGCAGGCCCTAACTATGGCTACACCTTC. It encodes CARRQAGPNYGYTF.